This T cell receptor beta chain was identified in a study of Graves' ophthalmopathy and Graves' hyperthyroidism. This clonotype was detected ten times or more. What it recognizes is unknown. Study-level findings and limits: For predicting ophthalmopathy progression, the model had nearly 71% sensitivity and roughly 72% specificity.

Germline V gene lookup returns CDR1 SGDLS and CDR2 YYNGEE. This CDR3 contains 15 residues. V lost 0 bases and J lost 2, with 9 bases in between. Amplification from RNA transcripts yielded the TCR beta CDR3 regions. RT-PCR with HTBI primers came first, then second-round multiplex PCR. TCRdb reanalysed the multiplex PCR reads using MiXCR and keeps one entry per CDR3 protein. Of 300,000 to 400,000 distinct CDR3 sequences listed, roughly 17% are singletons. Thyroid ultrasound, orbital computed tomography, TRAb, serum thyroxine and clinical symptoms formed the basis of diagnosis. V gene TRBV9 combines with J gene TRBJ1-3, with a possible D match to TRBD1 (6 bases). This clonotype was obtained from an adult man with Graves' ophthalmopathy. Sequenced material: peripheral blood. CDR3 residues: CASSVDQGTGNTIYF. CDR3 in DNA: TGTGCCAGCAGCGTAGACCAGGGGACTGGAAACACCATATATTTT.